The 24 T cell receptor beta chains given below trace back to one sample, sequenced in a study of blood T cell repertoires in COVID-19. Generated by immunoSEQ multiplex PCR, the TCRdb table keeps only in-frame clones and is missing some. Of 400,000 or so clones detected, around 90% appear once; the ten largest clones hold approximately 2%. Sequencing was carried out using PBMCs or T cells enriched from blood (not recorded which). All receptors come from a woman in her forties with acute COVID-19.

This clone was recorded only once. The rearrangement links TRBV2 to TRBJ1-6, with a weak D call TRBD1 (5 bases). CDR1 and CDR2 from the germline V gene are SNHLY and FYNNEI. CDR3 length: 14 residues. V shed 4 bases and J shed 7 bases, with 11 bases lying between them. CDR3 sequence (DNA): TGTGCCAGCAGTGCCCTAAGACAGAATTCACCCCTCCACTTT. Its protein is CASSALRQNSPLHF.

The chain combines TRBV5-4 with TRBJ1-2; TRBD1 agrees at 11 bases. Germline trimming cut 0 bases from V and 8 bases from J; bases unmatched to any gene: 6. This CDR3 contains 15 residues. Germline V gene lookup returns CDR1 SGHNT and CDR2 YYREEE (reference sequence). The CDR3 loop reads CASSLVGGQGDGYTF. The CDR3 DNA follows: TGTGCCAGCAGCTTGGTTGGGGGACAGGGGGACGGCTACACCTTC.

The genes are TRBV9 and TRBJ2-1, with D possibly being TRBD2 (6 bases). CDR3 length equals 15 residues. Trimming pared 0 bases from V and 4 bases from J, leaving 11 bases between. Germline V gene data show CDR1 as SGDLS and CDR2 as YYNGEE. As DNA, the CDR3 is TGTGCCAGCAGCGTAGGCCAGGGACTTTACAATGAGCAGTTCTTC. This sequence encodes CASSVGQGLYNEQFF.

The CDR3 spells CASGRRTVQETQYF. The CDR3 DNA reads as TGTGCCAGCGGCCGGCGGACAGTCCAAGAGACCCAGTACTTC. The gene calls are TRBV6-5 and TRBJ2-5; D may be TRBD1 (6 bases). The V end was cut by 8 bases, the J end by 1 base, with 14 bases between. The CDR3 contains 14 residues. The germline CDR1 and CDR2 sequences are MNHEY and SVGAGI.

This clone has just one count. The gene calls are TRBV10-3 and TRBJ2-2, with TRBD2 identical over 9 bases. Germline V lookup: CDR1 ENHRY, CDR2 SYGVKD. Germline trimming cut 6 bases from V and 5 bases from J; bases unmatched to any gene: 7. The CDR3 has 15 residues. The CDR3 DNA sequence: TGTGCCATCAGACCGGGACTAGCAGTTACCGGGGAGCTGTTTTTT. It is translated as CAIRPGLAVTGELFF.

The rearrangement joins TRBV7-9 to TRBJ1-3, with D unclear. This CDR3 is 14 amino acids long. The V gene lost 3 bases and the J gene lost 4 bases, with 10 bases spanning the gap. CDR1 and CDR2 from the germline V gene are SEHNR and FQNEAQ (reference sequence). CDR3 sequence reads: CASSFLDAGNTIYF. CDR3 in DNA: TGTGCCAGCAGCTTCCTAGACGCCGGAAACACCATATATTTT.

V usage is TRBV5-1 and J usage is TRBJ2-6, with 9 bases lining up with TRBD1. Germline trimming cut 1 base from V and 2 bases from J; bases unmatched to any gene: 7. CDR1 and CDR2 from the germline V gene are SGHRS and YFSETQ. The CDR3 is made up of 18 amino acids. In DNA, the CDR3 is TGCGCCAGCAGCTTGCCAACAGGGGGCAGTACTGGGGCCAACGTCCTGACTTTC. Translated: CASSLPTGGSTGANVLTF. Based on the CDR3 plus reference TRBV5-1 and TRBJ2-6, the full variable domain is KAGVTQTPRYLIKTRGQQVTLSCSPISGHRSVSWYQQTPGQGLQFLFEYFSETQRNKGNFPGRFSGRQFSNSRSEMNVSTLELGDSALYLCASSLPTGGSTGANVLTFGAGSRLTVL.

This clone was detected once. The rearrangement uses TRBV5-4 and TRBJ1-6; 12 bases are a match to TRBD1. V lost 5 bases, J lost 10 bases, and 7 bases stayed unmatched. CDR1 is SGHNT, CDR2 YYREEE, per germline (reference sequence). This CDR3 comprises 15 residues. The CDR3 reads CASRKDGTGGSPLHF. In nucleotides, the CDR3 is TGTGCCAGCAGAAAAGACGGGACAGGGGGCTCACCCCTCCACTTT.

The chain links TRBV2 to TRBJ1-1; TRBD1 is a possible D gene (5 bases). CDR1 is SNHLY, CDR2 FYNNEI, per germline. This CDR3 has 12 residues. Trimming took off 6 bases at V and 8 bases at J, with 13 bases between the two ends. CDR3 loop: CASRGEAREAFF. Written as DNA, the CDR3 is TGTGCCAGCAGGGGGGAGGCCAGAGAAGCTTTCTTT.

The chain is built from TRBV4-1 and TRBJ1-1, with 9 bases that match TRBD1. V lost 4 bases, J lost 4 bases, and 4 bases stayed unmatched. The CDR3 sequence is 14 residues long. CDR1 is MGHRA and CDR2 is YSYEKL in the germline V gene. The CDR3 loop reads CASSPSTGGTEAFF. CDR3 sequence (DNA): TGCGCCAGCAGCCCATCGACAGGGGGCACTGAAGCTTTCTTT.

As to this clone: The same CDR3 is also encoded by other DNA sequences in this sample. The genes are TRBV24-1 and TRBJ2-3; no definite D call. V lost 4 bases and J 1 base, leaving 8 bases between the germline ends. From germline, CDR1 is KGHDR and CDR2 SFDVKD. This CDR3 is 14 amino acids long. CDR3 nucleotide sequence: TGTGCCACCAGTGACCCACGGGGCACAGATACGCAGTATTTT. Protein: CATSDPRGTDTQYF.

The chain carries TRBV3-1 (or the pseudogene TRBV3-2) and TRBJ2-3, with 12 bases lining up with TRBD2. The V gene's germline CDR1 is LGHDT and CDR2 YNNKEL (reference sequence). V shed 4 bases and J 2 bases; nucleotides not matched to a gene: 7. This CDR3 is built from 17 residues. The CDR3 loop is CASSRRLAGDATDTQYF. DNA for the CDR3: TGTGCCAGCAGCCGACGACTAGCGGGGGATGCCACAGATACGCAGTATTTT.

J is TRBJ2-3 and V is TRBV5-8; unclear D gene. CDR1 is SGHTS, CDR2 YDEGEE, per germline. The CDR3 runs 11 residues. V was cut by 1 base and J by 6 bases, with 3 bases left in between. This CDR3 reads CASSLPDTQYF. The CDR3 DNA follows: TGTGCCAGCAGCTTGCCTGATACGCAGTATTTT.

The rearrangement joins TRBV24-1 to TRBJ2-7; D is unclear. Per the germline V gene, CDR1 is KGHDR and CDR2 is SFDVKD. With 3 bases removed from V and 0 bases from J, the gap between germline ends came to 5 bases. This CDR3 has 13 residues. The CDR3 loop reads CATSDSNSYEQYF. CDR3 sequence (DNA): TGTGCCACCAGTGATAGCAACTCCTACGAGCAGTACTTC.

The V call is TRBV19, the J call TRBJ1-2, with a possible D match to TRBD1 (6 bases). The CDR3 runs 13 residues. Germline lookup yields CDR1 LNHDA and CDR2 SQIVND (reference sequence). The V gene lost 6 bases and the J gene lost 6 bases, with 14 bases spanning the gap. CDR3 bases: TGTGCCAGTAGCGACAGGCTCGGGGATGGCTACACCTTC. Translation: CASSDRLGDGYTF.

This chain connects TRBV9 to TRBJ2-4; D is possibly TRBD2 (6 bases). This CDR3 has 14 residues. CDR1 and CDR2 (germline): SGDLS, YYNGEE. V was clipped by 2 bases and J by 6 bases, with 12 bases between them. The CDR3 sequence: CASSVGGARNIQYF. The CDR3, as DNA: TGTGCCAGCAGCGTTGGAGGGGCGCGAAACATTCAGTACTTC.

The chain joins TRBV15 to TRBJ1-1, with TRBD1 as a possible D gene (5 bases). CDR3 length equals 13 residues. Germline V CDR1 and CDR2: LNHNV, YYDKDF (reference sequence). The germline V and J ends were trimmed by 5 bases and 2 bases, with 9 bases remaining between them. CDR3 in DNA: TGTGCCACCAGCCTCGGACACAACACTGAAGCTTTCTTT. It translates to CATSLGHNTEAFF.

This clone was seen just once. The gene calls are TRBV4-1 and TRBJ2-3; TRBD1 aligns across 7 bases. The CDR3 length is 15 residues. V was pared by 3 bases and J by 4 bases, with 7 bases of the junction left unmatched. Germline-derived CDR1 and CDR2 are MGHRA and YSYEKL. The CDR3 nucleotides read TGCGCCAGCAGCCATGAGGGACAGATTGCAGATACGCAGTATTTT. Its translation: CASSHEGQIADTQYF.

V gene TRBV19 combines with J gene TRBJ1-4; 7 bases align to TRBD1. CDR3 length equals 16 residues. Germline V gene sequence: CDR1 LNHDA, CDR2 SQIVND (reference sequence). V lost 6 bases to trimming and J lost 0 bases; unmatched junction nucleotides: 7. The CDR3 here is CASSIGTAATNEKLFF. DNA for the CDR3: TGTGCCAGTAGCATTGGGACAGCCGCAACTAATGAAAAACTGTTTTTT.

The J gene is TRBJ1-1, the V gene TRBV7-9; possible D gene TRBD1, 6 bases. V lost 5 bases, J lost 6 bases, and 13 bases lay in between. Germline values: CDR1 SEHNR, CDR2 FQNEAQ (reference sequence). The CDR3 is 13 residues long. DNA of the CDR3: TGTGCCAGCAGCCCCACGTCAGGGGCTGAAGCTTTCTTT. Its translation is CASSPTSGAEAFF. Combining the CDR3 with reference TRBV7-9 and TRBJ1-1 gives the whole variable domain DTGVSQNPRHKITKRGQNVTFRCDPISEHNRLYWYRQTLGQGPEFLTYFQNEAQLEKSRLLSDRFSAERPKGSFSTLEIQRTEQGDSAMYLCASSPTSGAEAFFGQGTRLTVV.

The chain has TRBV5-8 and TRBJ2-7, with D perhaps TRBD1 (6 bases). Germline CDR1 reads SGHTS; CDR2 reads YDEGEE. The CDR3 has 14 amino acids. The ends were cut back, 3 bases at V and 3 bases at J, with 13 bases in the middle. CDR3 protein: CASSWTANLYEQYF. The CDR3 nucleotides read TGTGCCAGCAGCTGGACAGCAAATCTCTACGAGCAGTACTTC.

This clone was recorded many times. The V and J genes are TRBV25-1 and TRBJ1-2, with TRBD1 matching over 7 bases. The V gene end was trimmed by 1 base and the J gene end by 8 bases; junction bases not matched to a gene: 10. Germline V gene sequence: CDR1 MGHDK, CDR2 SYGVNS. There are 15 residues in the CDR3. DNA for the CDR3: TGTGCCAGCAGTGAATTCGAGGACAGGAAGAGAGGCTACACCTTC. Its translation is CASSEFEDRKRGYTF.

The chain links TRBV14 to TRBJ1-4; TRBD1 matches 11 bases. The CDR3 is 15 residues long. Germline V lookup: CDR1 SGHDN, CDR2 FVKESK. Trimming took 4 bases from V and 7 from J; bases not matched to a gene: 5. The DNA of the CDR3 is TGTGCCAGCAGCCCGAGGACAGGGGGCGGTGAAAAACTGTTTTTT. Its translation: CASSPRTGGGEKLFF.

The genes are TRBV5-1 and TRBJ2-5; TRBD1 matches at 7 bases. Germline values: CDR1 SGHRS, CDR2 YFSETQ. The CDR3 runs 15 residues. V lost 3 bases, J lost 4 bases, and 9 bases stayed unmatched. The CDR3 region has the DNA TGCGCCAGCAGCTCCCCCGACAGGGCCCCAGAGACCCAGTACTTC. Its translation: CASSSPDRAPETQYF.